Listed here is a single T cell receptor beta chain. Its specificity is unknown. The data stem from a study of post-analysis software for immune sequencing data. Findings of the study overall: TRBV segments more frequent in patients than in controls numbered several and included TRBV5-6, TRBV5-1 and TRBV20-1.

Between the trimmed V and J ends, which lost 0 bases and 8 bases, there was a span of 14 bases. CDR3 size: 14 residues. CDR1 and CDR2 (germline): SGHDT, YYEEEE. Unique molecular identifiers had been added to the TCR beta cDNA libraries. MiXCR, run by TCRdb on the PCR reads, gives a single entry per CDR3 protein. Of roughly 620,000 distinct CDR3 sequences in the sample, 44% are singletons; the top ten hold 1.5% to 2%. This chain links TRBV5-6 with TRBJ1-2; a possible D gene is TRBD1 (6 bases). Material for sequencing was blood. The sequence derives from a girl aged 10 to 17 with multiple sclerosis. This chain's CDR3 is CASSLDRVDGGYTF. CDR3 nucleotides: TGTGCCAGCAGCTTGGACAGGGTGGATGGAGGCTACACCTTC.